Each of the 24 T cell receptor beta chains below was sequenced from the same sample in a study of OX40 agonist ivuxolimab in advanced cancers. Data came from immunoSEQ multiplex PCR; TCRdb stores just in-frame clones and leaves some out. The sample contains approximately 60,000 clones, roughly 86% of which appear only once. This material consisted of CD4+ or CD8+ T cells sorted from blood, taken in a trial of the OX40 agonist ivuxolimab. All receptors come from an adult with an advanced solid tumor such as melanoma, head and neck, liver or kidney cancer.

The rearrangement links TRBV18 to TRBJ2-1; possibly TRBD2 for D (6 bases). There are 14 residues in the CDR3. Germline loops: CDR1 KGHSH, CDR2 LQKENI. Trimming pared 11 bases from V and 0 bases from J, leaving 14 bases between. The CDR3: CASNRGSSYNEQFF. The DNA of the CDR3 is TGTGCCTCAAACCGGGGGAGCTCCTACAATGAGCAGTTCTTC.

This rearrangement joins TRBV11-1 to TRBJ2-5; TRBD1 aligns across 9 bases. Looked up from germline, CDR1 is SGHAT and CDR2 is FQDESV (reference sequence). This CDR3 is built from 13 residues. V lost 5 bases, J lost 4 bases, and 2 bases stayed unmatched. The CDR3 region has the DNA TGTGCCAGCAGCAGACAGGGGGGAGAGACCCAGTACTTC. This translates into CASSRQGGETQYF.

The rearrangement joins TRBV30 to TRBJ2-7; no definite D call. The CDR3 length is 13 residues. CDR1 and CDR2 from the germline V gene are GTSNPN and SVGIG (reference sequence). Deletions cut 4 bases from V and 0 bases from J, with 10 bases between. The CDR3 sequence: CAWTSDVSYEQYF. CDR3 bases: TGTGCCTGGACGAGCGACGTCTCCTACGAGCAGTACTTC.

The chain combines TRBV9 with TRBJ2-5; TRBD1 matches at 9 bases. The length of the CDR3 is 16 residues. Germline-derived CDR1 and CDR2 are SGDLS and YYNGEE. Losses at the gene ends were 3 bases for V and 5 bases for J; bases not matched to a gene: 11. Here the CDR3 DNA reads TGTGCCAGCAGCGAGGCGAGCCGGACAGGGGCCGAGACCCAGTACTTC. Its translation is CASSEASRTGAETQYF.

The CDR3 loop is CASSSSLGGANQETQYF. CDR3 DNA: TGTGCCAGCAGTTCTTCCCTAGGCGGGGCAAATCAAGAGACCCAGTACTTC. The chain links TRBV2 to TRBJ2-5, with a tentative D call TRBD2 (6 bases). The V and J ends lost 5 bases and 2 bases respectively, with 21 bases between them. This CDR3 spans 17 amino acids. Germline assignment: CDR1 SNHLY and CDR2 FYNNEI.

The chain is built from TRBV7-2 and TRBJ2-3, with 8 bases identical to TRBD2. This CDR3 has 16 residues. Germline CDR1 and CDR2: SGHTA and FQGNSA. After removal of 5 bases from V and 4 bases from J, the junction contained 11 bases not matched to a gene. CDR3 in DNA: TGTGCCAGCAGCCTCTTTCGTGCGGGGGGCCCAGATACGCAGTATTTT. Translation: CASSLFRAGGPDTQYF.

This rearrangement joins TRBV7-2 to TRBJ1-1; no firm D call. Germline CDR1 is SGHTA and CDR2 is FQGNSA. This CDR3 spans 14 amino acids. Trimming took off 4 bases at V and 4 bases at J, with 13 bases between the two ends. CDR3 in amino acids: CASSYAGGPTEAFF. CDR3 DNA sequence: TGTGCCAGCAGCTATGCGGGCGGGCCCACTGAAGCTTTCTTT. Complete variable domain (other parts from reference TRBV7-2 and TRBJ1-1): GAGVSQSPSNKVTEKGKDVELRCDPISGHTALYWYRQSLGQGLEFLIYFQGNSAPDKSGLPSDRFSAERTGGSVSTLTIQRTQQEDSAVYLCASSYAGGPTEAFFGQGTRLTVV.

This chain links TRBV19 with TRBJ1-1; 7 bases agree with TRBD1. CDR1 and CDR2 from the germline V gene are LNHDA and SQIVND (reference sequence). V shed 6 bases and J 0 bases; nucleotides not matched to a gene: 4. This CDR3 comprises 14 residues. CDR3 amino acids: CASRRTGLNTEAFF. The CDR3 DNA is TGTGCCAGTAGGCGGACAGGACTGAACACTGAAGCTTTCTTT.

V is TRBV6-5 and J is TRBJ2-5; 8 bases line up with TRBD1. The V segment lost 11 bases and the J segment 4 bases; nucleotides outside the gene matches: 6. CDR1 and CDR2 from the germline V gene are MNHEY and SVGAGI. The CDR3 totals 12 residues. In nucleotides, the CDR3 is TGTGCCGCGGGCAGGGGGCGAGAGACCCAGTACTTC. Amino acids: CAAGRGRETQYF.

V is TRBV14 and J is TRBJ2-1; 8 bases fit TRBD2. This CDR3 region has 17 residues. The germline gives CDR1 SGHDN, CDR2 FVKESK. Trimming removed 0 bases from V and 8 bases from J; junction bases left unmatched: 12. The CDR3 reads CASSQEGWLAGQYEQFF. The DNA of the CDR3 is TGTGCCAGCAGCCAAGAAGGATGGCTAGCGGGTCAGTATGAGCAGTTCTTC.

The rearrangement links TRBV18 to TRBJ1-1; D uncertain. The CDR3 is 17 amino acids. Germline V gene lookup returns CDR1 KGHSH and CDR2 LQKENI. Trimming shortened V by 2 bases and J by 1 base, and 17 bases separated the two germline ends. CDR3 amino acids: CASSPLSWAAANTEAFF. CDR3 nucleotide sequence: TGTGCCAGCTCACCATTGTCCTGGGCGGCGGCGAACACTGAAGCTTTCTTT.

Only one count was recorded for this clone. The rearrangement links TRBV10-3 to TRBJ1-1; D unclear. Germline lookup yields CDR1 ENHRY and CDR2 SYGVKD. Trimming removed 0 bases from V and 1 base from J, with 9 bases in between. This CDR3 region has 15 residues. The CDR3 DNA reads as TGTGCCATCAGTGAGTCCCAATGGGGGAACACTGAAGCTTTCTTT. Translation gives CAISESQWGNTEAFF.

This clone was counted a single time. The V gene is TRBV4-1, the J gene TRBJ1-1, with D tentatively TRBD1 (6 bases). Trimming removed 4 bases at V and 11 bases at J, with 26 bases between. The CDR3 totals 16 residues. CDR1 is MGHRA, CDR2 YSYEKL, per germline. Here the CDR3 reads CASSRVIDAGARGAFF. Written as DNA, the CDR3 is TGCGCCAGCAGCCGCGTCATTGATGCGGGGGCTCGGGGTGCTTTCTTT.

The rearrangement uses TRBV5-1 and TRBJ1-3; no reliable D call. V was cut by 1 base and J by 3 bases, with 11 bases left in between. The CDR3 runs to 15 residues. Germline V lookup: CDR1 SGHRS, CDR2 YFSETQ. The CDR3 sequence is CASSLSISGGNTIYF. The DNA for the CDR3 is TGCGCCAGCAGCTTGTCAATTTCCGGTGGAAACACCATATATTTT. The full variable domain, its missing parts supplied by reference TRBV5-1 and TRBJ1-3, is KAGVTQTPRYLIKTRGQQVTLSCSPISGHRSVSWYQQTPGQGLQFLFEYFSETQRNKGNFPGRFSGRQFSNSRSEMNVSTLELGDSALYLCASSLSISGGNTIYFGEGSWLTVV.

For the CDR3, the DNA is TGCGCCAGCAGGCCGACCGGGACTGCTATTGAAGCTTTCTTT. It specifies CASRPTGTAIEAFF. The gene calls are TRBV5-1 and TRBJ1-1; D possibly corresponds to TRBD1 (5 bases). CDR3 size: 14 residues. The V end was cut by 5 bases, the J end by 7 bases, with 18 bases between. Germline V gene lookup returns CDR1 SGHRS and CDR2 YFSETQ. The full variable domain, completed using reference TRBV5-1 and TRBJ1-1, is KAGVTQTPRYLIKTRGQQVTLSCSPISGHRSVSWYQQTPGQGLQFLFEYFSETQRNKGNFPGRFSGRQFSNSRSEMNVSTLELGDSALYLCASRPTGTAIEAFFGQGTRLTVV.

This chain links TRBV19 with TRBJ1-3; unclear D gene. This CDR3 comprises 14 residues. The germline gives CDR1 LNHDA, CDR2 SQIVND (reference sequence). V lost 7 bases and J lost 4, with 14 bases in between. Written as DNA, the CDR3 is TGTGCCAGTATAGCCGACACTACAGGAAACACCATATATTTT. Its translation: CASIADTTGNTIYF.

This chain connects TRBV4-1 to TRBJ1-6, with a possible D match to TRBD1 (6 bases). The germline gives CDR1 MGHRA, CDR2 YSYEKL. The CDR3 extends over 16 amino acids. V dropped 0 bases and J dropped 5 bases, with 11 bases sitting between them. The CDR3: CASSQERGQNNSPLHF. CDR3 coding DNA: TGCGCCAGCAGCCAAGAAAGGGGACAAAATAATTCACCCCTCCACTTT.

The chain joins TRBV28 to TRBJ1-2; 12 nucleotides align to TRBD1. V was pared by 4 bases and J by 3 bases, with 18 bases of the junction left unmatched. Germline lookup yields CDR1 MDHEN and CDR2 SYDVKM. The CDR3 is 20 amino acids. The chain's CDR3 is CASSSFFSGTGGVRDYGYTF. The DNA of the CDR3 is TGTGCCAGCAGTTCATTTTTTTCCGGGACAGGGGGCGTGCGGGACTATGGCTACACCTTC.

The V gene is TRBV5-6, the J gene TRBJ2-5; D gene ambiguous. In germline, CDR1 is SGHDT, CDR2 YYEEEE. The CDR3 has 12 amino acids. The V end lost 1 base, the J end lost 1 base, and 2 bases lay between the germline ends. CDR3 amino acids: CASSLPQETQYF. In DNA form, the CDR3 reads TGTGCCAGCAGCTTGCCCCAAGAGACCCAGTACTTC.

The chain employs TRBV5-5 and TRBJ2-7; maybe TRBD1 (6 bases). V lost 6 bases and J lost 5, with 18 bases in between. This CDR3 is 14 amino acids long. Per germline, CDR1 SGHKS and CDR2 YYEKEE (reference sequence). CDR3 residues: CASIAGVVPHEQYF. The CDR3 DNA sequence: TGTGCCAGCATCGCAGGGGTGGTCCCTCACGAGCAGTACTTC.

The chain is built from TRBV28 and TRBJ1-5; 7 nucleotides align to TRBD1. There are 15 residues in the CDR3. CDR1 and CDR2 from the germline V gene are MDHEN and SYDVKM. With 5 bases clipped from V and 6 bases from J, the junction kept 10 bases outside the gene matches. The CDR3 DNA reads as TGTGCCAGCAGTAGTGGACAGGCCGGTGGTCAGCCCCAGCATTTT. This gives the protein CASSSGQAGGQPQHF. Supplemented by reference TRBV28 and TRBJ1-5, the full variable domain reads DVKVTQSSRYLVKRTGEKVFLECVQDMDHENMFWYRQDPGLGLRLIYFSYDVKMKEKGDIPEGYSVSREKKERFSLILESASTNQTSMYLCASSSGQAGGQPQHFGDGTRLSIL.

The chain recombines TRBV19 with TRBJ1-1, with D possibly being TRBD1 (5 bases). CDR3 length equals 15 residues. Trimming cost V 3 bases and J 1 base, with 12 bases left between them. CDR1 and CDR2 from the germline V gene are LNHDA and SQIVND (reference sequence). CDR3 sequence (DNA): TGTGCCAGTAGTATGGGGCCTGAGAGGAACACTGAAGCTTTCTTT. Translating gives CASSMGPERNTEAFF.

This clone was observed once. As DNA, the CDR3 is TGTGCCAGCAGCATCGAAACCGTAACTAGCGGAGCCACAGATACGCAGTATTTT. Translation: CASSIETVTSGATDTQYF. The genes are TRBV21-1 and TRBJ2-3; TRBD2 reflects the table's D call only, with no check against the DNA. TRBV21-1 is shown as a pseudogene. The CDR3 spans 18 residues.

About this clone: Germline and junction disagree at one end, which may indicate a read error. V and J are TRBV6-6 and TRBJ1-2; 7 nucleotides agree with TRBD1. The length of the CDR3 is 14 residues. The germline gives CDR1 MNHNY, CDR2 SVGAGI (reference sequence). CDR3 sequence: CASSYSLRPTGDLF. CDR3 bases: TGTGCCAGCAGTTACTCTCTTCGACCCACAGGGGACCTCTTC.